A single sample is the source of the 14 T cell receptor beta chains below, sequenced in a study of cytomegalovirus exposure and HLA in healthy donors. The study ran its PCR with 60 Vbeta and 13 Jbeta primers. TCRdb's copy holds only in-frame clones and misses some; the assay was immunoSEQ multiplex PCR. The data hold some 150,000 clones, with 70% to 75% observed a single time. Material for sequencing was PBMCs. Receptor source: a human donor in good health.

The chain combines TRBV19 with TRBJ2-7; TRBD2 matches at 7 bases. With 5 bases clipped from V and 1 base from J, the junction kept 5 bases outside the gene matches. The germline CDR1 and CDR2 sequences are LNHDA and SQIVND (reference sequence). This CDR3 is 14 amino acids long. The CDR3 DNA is TGTGCCAGTAGTTCCGGCGGGGGTTCCTACGAGCAGTACTTC. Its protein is CASSSGGGSYEQYF.

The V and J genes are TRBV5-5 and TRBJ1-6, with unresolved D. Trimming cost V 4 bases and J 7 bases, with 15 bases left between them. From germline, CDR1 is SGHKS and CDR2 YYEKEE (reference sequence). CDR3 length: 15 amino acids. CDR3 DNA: TGTGCCAGCAGCCGGGGAGGGTGGATAAATTCACCCCTCCACTTT. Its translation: CASSRGGWINSPLHF. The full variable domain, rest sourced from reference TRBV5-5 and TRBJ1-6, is DAGVTQSPTHLIKTRGQQVTLRCSPISGHKSVSWYQQVLGQGPQFIFQYYEKEERGRGNFPDRFSARQFPNYSSELNVNALLLGDSALYLCASSRGGWINSPLHFGNGTRLTVT.

The CDR3 region has the DNA TGTGCCAGCAGCTCTTCCGGACTAGCGGGAGGCTATGAGCAGTTCTTC. Protein sequence: CASSSSGLAGGYEQFF. V and J are TRBV11-3 and TRBJ2-1; TRBD2 aligns across 14 bases. The CDR3 length is 16 residues. The trim removed 4 bases at V and 8 bases at J, leaving 7 bases unmatched. Germline CDR1 reads SGHNT; CDR2 reads YENEEA. Looking up the rest from reference TRBV11-3 and TRBJ2-1 gives the full variable domain: EAGVVQSPRYKIIEKKQPVAFWCNPISGHNTLYWYLQNLGQGPELLIRYENEEAVDDSQLPKDRFSAERLKGVDSTLKIQPAELGDSAVYLCASSSSGLAGGYEQFFGPGTRLTVL.

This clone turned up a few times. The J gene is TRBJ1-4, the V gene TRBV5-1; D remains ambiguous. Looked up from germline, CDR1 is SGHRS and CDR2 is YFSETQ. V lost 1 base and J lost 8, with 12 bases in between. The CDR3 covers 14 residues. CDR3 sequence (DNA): TGCGCCAGCAGCTTGTTCAGTCCGAGGGAAAAACTGTTTTTT. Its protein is CASSLFSPREKLFF.

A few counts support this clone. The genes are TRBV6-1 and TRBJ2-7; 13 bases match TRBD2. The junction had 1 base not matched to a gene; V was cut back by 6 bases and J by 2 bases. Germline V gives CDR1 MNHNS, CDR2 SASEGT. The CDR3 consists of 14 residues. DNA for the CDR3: TGTGCCAGCAGGACTAGCGGGGGGACCTACGAGCAGTACTTC. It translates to CASRTSGGTYEQYF.

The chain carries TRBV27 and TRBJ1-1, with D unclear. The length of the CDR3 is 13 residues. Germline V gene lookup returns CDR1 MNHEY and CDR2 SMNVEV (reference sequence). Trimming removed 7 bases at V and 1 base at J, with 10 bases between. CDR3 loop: CASNLGRNTEAFF. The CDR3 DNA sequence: TGTGCCAGCAATCTGGGCAGGAACACTGAAGCTTTCTTT.

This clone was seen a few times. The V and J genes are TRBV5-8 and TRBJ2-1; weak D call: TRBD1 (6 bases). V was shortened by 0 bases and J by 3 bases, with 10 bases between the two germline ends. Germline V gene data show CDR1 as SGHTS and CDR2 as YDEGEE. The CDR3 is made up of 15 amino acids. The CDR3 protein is CASSLDRAGYNEQFF. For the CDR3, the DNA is TGTGCCAGCAGCTTGGACAGGGCCGGCTACAATGAGCAGTTCTTC.

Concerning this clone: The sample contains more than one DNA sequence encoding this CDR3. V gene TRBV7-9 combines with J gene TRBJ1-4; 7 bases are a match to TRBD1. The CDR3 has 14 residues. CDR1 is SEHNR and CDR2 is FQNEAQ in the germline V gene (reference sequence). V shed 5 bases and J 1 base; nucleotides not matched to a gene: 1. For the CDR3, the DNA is TGTGCCAGCAGCCGACAGGGAACTAATGAAAAACTGTTTTTT. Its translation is CASSRQGTNEKLFF.

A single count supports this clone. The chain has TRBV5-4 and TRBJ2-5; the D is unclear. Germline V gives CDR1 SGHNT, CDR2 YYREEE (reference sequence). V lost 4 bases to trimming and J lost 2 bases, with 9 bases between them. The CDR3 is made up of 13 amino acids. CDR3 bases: TGTGCCAGCAGCCCACAAAAACAAGAGACCCAGTACTTC. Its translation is CASSPQKQETQYF. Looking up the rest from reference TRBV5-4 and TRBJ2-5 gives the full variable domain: ETGVTQSPTHLIKTRGQQVTLRCSSQSGHNTVSWYQQALGQGPQFIFQYYREEENGRGNFPPRFSGLQFPNYSSELNVNALELDDSALYLCASSPQKQETQYFGPGTRLLVL.

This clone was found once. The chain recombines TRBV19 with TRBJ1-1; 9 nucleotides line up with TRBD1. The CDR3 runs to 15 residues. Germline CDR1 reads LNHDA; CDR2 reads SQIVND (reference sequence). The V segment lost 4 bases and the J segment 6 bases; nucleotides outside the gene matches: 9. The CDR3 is CASSNRGRGTAEAFF. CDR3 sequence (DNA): TGTGCCAGTAGTAACAGGGGGCGGGGAACAGCTGAAGCTTTCTTT.

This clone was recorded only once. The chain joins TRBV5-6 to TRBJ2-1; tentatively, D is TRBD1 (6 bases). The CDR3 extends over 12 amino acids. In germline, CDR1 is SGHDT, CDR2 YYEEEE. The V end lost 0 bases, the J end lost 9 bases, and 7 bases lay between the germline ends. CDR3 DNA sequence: TGTGCCAGCAGCTTGGGGGGGCTTGAGCAGTTCTTC. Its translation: CASSLGGLEQFF.

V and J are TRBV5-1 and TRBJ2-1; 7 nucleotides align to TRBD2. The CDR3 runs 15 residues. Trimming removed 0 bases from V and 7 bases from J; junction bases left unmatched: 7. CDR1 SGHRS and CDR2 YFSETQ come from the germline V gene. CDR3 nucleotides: TGCGCCAGCAGCTTGGAGACTAGCAGTAGTAATGAGCAGTTCTTC. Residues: CASSLETSSSNEQFF. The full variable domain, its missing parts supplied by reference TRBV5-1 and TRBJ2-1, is KAGVTQTPRYLIKTRGQQVTLSCSPISGHRSVSWYQQTPGQGLQFLFEYFSETQRNKGNFPGRFSGRQFSNSRSEMNVSTLELGDSALYLCASSLETSSSNEQFFGPGTRLTVL.

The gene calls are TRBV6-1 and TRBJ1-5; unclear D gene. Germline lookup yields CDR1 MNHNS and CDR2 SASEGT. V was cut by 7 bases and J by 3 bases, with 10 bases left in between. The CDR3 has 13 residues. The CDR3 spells CASTAAYNQPQHF. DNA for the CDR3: TGTGCCAGCACGGCGGCCTACAATCAGCCCCAGCATTTT.

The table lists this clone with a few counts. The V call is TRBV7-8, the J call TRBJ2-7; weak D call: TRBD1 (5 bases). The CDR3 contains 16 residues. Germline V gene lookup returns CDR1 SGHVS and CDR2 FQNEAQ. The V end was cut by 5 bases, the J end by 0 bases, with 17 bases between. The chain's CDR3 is CASSIMGLRSSYEQYF. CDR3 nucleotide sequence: TGTGCCAGCAGCATAATGGGGCTAAGGAGCTCCTACGAGCAGTACTTC.